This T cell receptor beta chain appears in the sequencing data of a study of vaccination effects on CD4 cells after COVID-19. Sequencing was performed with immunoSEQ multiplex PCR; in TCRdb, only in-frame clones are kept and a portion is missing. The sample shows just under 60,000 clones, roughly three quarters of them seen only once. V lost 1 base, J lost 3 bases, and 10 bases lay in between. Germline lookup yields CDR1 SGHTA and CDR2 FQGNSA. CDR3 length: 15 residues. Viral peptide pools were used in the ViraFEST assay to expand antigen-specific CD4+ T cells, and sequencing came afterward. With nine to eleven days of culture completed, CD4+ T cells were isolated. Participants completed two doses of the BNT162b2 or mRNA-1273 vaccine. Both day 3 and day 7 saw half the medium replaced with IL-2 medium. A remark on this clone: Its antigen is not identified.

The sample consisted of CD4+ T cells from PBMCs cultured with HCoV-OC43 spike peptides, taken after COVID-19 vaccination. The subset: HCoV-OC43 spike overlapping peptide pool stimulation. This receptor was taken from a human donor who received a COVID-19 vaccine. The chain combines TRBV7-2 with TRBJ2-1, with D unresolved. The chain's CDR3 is CASSLDRYIYNEQFF. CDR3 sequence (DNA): TGTGCCAGCAGCTTAGACCGGTATATCTACAATGAGCAGTTCTTC.